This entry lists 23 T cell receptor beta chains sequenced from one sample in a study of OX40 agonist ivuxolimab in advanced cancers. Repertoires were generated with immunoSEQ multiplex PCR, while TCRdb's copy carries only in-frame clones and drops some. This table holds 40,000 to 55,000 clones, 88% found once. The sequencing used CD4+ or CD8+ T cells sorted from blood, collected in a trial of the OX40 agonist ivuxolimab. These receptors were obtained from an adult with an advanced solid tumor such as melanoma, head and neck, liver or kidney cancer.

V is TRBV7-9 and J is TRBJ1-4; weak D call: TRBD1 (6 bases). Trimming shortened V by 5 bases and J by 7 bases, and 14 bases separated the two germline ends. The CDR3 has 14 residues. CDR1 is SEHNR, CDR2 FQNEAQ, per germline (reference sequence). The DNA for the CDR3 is TGTGCCAGCAGCAGAGGGGGGGAACGTGAAAAACTGTTTTTT. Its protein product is CASSRGGEREKLFF.

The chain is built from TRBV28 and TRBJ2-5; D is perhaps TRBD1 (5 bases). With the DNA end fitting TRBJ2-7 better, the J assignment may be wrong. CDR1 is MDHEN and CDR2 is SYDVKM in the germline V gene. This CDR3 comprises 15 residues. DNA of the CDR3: TGTGCCAGCAGTTTGGGATGGCAGGGCACCTACGAGCAGTACTTC. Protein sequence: CASSLGWQGTYEQYF.

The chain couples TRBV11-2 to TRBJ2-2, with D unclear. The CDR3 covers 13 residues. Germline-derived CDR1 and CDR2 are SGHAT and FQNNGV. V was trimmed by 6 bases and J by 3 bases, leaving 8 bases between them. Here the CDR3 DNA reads TGTGCCAGCAGGTATCTCTACACCGGGGAGCTGTTTTTT. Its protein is CASRYLYTGELFF.

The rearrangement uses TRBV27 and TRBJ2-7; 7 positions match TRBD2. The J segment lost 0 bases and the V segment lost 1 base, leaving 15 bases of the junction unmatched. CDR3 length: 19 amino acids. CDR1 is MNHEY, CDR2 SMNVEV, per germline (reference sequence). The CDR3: CASSLYSTRGGASSYEQYF. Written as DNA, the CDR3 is TGTGCCAGCAGTTTATACTCCACCCGCGGGGGAGCAAGCTCCTACGAGCAGTACTTC.

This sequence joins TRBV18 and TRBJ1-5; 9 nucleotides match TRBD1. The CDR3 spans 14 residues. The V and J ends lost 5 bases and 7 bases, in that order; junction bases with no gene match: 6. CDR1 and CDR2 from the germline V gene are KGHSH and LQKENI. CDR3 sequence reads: CASSTRQGDQPQHF. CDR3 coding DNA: TGTGCCAGCTCAACCAGACAGGGGGACCAGCCCCAGCATTTT.

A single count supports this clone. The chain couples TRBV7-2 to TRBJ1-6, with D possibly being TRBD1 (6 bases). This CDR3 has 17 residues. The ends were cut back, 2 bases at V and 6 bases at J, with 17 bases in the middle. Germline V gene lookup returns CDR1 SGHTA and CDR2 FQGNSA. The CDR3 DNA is TGTGCCAGCAGCTTATTTCCCTCAGGGGTTGGTAATTCACCCCTCCACTTT. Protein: CASSLFPSGVGNSPLHF.

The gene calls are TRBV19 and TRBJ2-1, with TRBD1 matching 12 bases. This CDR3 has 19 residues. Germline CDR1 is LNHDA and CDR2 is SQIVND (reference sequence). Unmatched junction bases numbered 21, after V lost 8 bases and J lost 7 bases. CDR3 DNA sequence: TGTGCCAGTGGGACAGGGGGCGGATCTGCGGGAGGGCCGAGAAATGAGCAGTTCTTC. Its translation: CASGTGGGSAGGPRNEQFF.

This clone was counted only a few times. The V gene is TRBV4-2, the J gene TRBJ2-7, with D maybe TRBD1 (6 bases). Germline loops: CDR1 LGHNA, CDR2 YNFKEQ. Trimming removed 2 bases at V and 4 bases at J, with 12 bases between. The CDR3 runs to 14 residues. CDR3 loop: CASSQMTGPYEQYF. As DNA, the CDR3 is TGTGCCAGCAGCCAAATGACAGGCCCATACGAGCAGTACTTC.

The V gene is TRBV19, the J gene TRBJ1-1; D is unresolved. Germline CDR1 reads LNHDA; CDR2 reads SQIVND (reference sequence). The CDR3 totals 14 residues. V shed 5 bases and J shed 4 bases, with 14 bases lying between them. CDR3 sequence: CASSSRMTTTEAFF. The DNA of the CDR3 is TGTGCCAGTAGTTCAAGGATGACGACCACTGAAGCTTTCTTT.

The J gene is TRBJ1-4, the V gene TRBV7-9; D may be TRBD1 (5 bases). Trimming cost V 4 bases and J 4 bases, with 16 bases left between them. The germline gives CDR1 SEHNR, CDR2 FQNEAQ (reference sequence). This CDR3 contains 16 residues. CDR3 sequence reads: CASSSSPDSINEKLFF. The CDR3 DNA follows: TGTGCCAGCAGCTCCAGCCCCGACAGCATTAATGAAAAACTGTTTTTT.

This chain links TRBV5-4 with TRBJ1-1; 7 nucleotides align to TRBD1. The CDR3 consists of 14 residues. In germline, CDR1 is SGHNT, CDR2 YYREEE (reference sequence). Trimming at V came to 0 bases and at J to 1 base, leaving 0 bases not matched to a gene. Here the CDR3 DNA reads TGTGCCAGCAGCTTGGACAGGGGGAACACTGAAGCTTTCTTT. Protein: CASSLDRGNTEAFF.

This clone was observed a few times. CDR3 protein: CATSNSLQETQYF. Written as DNA, the CDR3 is TGTGCCACCAGCAACAGCCTCCAAGAGACCCAGTACTTC. J is TRBJ2-5 and V is TRBV15; unclear D gene. CDR3 length: 13 residues. CDR1 and CDR2 from the germline V gene are LNHNV and YYDKDF (reference sequence). V was pared by 4 bases and J by 1 base, with 7 bases between.

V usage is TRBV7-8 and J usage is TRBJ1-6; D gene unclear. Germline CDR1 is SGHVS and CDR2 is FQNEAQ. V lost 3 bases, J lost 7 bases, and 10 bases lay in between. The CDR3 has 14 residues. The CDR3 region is CASSFDSGNSPLHF. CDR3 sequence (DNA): TGTGCCAGCAGCTTTGATTCCGGGAATTCACCCCTCCACTTT.

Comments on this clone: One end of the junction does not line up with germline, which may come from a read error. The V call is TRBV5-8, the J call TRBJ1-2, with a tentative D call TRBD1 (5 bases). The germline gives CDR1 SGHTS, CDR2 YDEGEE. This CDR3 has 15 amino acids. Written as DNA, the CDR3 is TGTGCCAGCAGCCCGGGCTCCGGGACCAACTATGTCTACACCTTC. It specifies CASSPGSGTNYVYTF.

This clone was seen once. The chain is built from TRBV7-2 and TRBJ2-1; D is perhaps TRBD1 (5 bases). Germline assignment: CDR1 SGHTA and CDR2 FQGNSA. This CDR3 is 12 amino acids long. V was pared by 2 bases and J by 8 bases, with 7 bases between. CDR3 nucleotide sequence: TGTGCCAGCAGCTTAATCAGGGATGAGCAGTTCTTC. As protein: CASSLIRDEQFF.

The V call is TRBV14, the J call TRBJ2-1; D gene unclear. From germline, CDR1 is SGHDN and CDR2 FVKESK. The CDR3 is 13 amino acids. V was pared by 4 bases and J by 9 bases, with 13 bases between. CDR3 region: CASSPIQPGEQFF. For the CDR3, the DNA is TGTGCCAGCAGCCCTATACAACCCGGTGAGCAGTTCTTC.

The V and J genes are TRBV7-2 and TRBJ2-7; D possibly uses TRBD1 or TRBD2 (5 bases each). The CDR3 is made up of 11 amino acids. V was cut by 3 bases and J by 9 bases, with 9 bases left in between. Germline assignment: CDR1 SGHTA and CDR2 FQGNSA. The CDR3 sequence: CASSLSGRQYF. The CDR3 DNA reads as TGTGCCAGCAGCTTGTCAGGGAGGCAGTACTTC.

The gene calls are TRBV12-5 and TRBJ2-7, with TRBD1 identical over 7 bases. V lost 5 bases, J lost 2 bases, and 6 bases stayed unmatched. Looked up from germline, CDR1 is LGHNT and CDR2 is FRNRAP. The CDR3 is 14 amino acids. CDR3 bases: TGTGCTAGTGGTCCCTCGACAGGGCCCTACGAGCAGTACTTC. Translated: CASGPSTGPYEQYF.

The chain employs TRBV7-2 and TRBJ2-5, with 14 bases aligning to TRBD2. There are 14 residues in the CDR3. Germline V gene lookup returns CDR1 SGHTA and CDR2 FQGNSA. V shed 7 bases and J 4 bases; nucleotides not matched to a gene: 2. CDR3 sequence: CASMGTSGRETQYF. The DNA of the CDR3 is TGTGCCAGCATGGGGACTAGCGGGAGAGAGACCCAGTACTTC.

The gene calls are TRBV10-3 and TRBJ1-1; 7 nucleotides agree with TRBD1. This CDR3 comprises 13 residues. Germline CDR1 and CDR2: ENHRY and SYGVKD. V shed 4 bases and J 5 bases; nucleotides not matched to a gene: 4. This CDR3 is CAISAQGGTEAFF. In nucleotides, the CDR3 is TGTGCCATCAGTGCTCAGGGGGGGACTGAAGCTTTCTTT.

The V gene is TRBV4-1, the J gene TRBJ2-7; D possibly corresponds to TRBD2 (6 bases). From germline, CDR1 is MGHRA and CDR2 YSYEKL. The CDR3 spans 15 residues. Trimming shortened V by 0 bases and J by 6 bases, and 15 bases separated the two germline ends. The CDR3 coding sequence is TGCGCCAGCAGCCAAGAATTTGGAGGGATTGGCGAGCAGTACTTC. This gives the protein CASSQEFGGIGEQYF.

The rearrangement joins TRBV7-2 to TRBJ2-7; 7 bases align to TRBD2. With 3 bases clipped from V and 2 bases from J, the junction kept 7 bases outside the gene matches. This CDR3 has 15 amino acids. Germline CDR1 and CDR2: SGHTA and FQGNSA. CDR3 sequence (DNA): TGTGCCAGCAGCTTTGTGGCGGGAGAAGCCTACGAGCAGTACTTC. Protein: CASSFVAGEAYEQYF. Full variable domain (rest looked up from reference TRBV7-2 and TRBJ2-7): GAGVSQSPSNKVTEKGKDVELRCDPISGHTALYWYRQSLGQGLEFLIYFQGNSAPDKSGLPSDRFSAERTGGSVSTLTIQRTQQEDSAVYLCASSFVAGEAYEQYFGPGTRLTVT.

The CDR3 DNA reads as TGTGCCTGGAGTGTAGCCCAGAGCGGGAGGGCCCACGAGCAGTACTTC. Its protein product is CAWSVAQSGRAHEQYF. This chain uses TRBV30 with TRBJ2-5; 10 bases are shared with TRBD2. With the DNA end fitting TRBJ2-7 better, the J assignment may be wrong. The CDR3 loop spans 16 amino acids. From germline, CDR1 is GTSNPN and CDR2 SVGIG (reference sequence).